These 20 T cell receptor beta chains came from one sample sequenced in a study of memory CD4+ T cells and cytomegalovirus serostatus. The sort gate was single viable CD3+CD4+CD8-CD45RO+ cells for memory CD4+ T cells. Clones were read by immunoSEQ multiplex PCR, and TCRdb kept only the in-frame ones, dropping some. Among 50,000 to 60,000 clones listed, roughly four fifths were seen once. The source material was memory CD4+ T cells from blood. All receptors come from an adult in good health and CMV-seronegative.

This clone was found a few times. The chain combines TRBV9 with TRBJ2-3; no clear D. The CDR3 loop spans 15 amino acids. From germline, CDR1 is SGDLS and CDR2 YYNGEE. V lost 0 bases to trimming and J lost 2 bases, with 10 bases between them. This chain's CDR3 is CASSVGSFSTDTQYF. The CDR3 region has the DNA TGTGCCAGCAGCGTAGGAAGTTTTTCCACAGATACGCAGTATTTT.

The rearrangement uses TRBV5-8 and TRBJ2-3; D is undetermined. CDR1 is SGHTS, CDR2 YDEGEE, per germline. There are 13 residues in the CDR3. Trimming removed 6 bases at V and 6 bases at J, with 14 bases between. CDR3 DNA sequence: TGTGCCAGCACCGCCCGGGTAGGGGATACGCAGTATTTT. Translated: CASTARVGDTQYF.

The chain uses TRBV2 and TRBJ1-6; 10 nucleotides agree with TRBD1. CDR3 size: 15 residues. The V segment lost 6 bases and the J segment 6 bases; nucleotides outside the gene matches: 5. Germline V gene sequence: CDR1 SNHLY, CDR2 FYNNEI. The CDR3 loop is CASRIDRGLNSPLHF. The CDR3 region has the DNA TGTGCCAGCAGAATTGACAGGGGGCTTAATTCACCCCTCCACTTT.

The CDR3 sequence: CASSPGQGENTIYF. CDR3 DNA sequence: TGCGCCAGCAGCCCGGGACAGGGCGAAAACACCATATATTTT. V usage is TRBV5-1 and J usage is TRBJ1-3, with 9 nucleotides matching TRBD1. The CDR3 has 14 amino acids. Germline V gives CDR1 SGHRS, CDR2 YFSETQ. Unmatched junction bases numbered 5, after V lost 4 bases and J lost 6 bases.

The chain has TRBV28 and TRBJ2-1, with a weak D call TRBD2 (7 bases). This CDR3 is 17 amino acids long. Trimming stripped 4 bases from V and 2 bases from J, with 18 bases between. Germline V gives CDR1 MDHEN, CDR2 SYDVKM. In DNA, the CDR3 is TGTGCCAGCAGTTCCTATAATTTAGGGGGGGCCTACAATGAGCAGTTCTTC. Encoded protein: CASSSYNLGGAYNEQFF.

The V gene is TRBV9, the J gene TRBJ2-5; perhaps TRBD2 as D (6 bases). Germline values: CDR1 SGDLS, CDR2 YYNGEE. V lost 1 base and J lost 4, with 17 bases in between. The CDR3 extends over 16 amino acids. The CDR3 loop is CASSVSGGRGVETQYF. Here the CDR3 DNA reads TGTGCCAGCAGCGTATCCGGAGGGCGGGGAGTAGAGACCCAGTACTTC.

This clone was counted between two and nine times. V usage is TRBV11-2 and J usage is TRBJ1-2; D not certain. CDR3 length: 14 residues. V lost 1 base and J lost 4, with 10 bases in between. In germline, CDR1 is SGHAT, CDR2 FQNNGV. CDR3 in DNA: TGTGCCAGCAGCTTAGTAAGGGTCGGCTATGGCTACACCTTC. This sequence encodes CASSLVRVGYGYTF.

This clone was recorded only once. This sequence joins TRBV7-3 and TRBJ1-1; D ambiguous. This CDR3 spans 16 amino acids. V lost 0 bases and J lost 6, with 17 bases in between. Germline V CDR1 and CDR2: SGHTA, FQGTGA. The DNA of the CDR3 is TGTGCCAGCAGCTTAACGGGCGGGCCGGGATCGCCTGAAGCTTTCTTT. Protein product: CASSLTGGPGSPEAFF. The full variable domain, with the rest looked up from reference TRBV7-3 and TRBJ1-1, is GAGVSQTPSNKVTEKGKYVELRCDPISGHTALYWYRQSLGQGPEFLIYFQGTGAADDSGLPNDRFFAVRPEGSVSTLKIQRTERGDSAVYLCASSLTGGPGSPEAFFGQGTRLTVV.

The rearrangement uses TRBV7-2 and TRBJ2-2; 13 bases fit TRBD2. From germline, CDR1 is SGHTA and CDR2 FQGNSA. V lost 7 bases, J lost 4 bases, and 9 bases stayed unmatched. CDR3 size: 17 residues. As DNA, the CDR3 is TGTGCCAGCACCAAGTCCGGGACTAGCGGGATCACCGGGGAGCTGTTTTTT. Encoded protein: CASTKSGTSGITGELFF. Full variable domain (rest looked up from reference TRBV7-2 and TRBJ2-2): GAGVSQSPSNKVTEKGKDVELRCDPISGHTALYWYRQSLGQGLEFLIYFQGNSAPDKSGLPSDRFSAERTGGSVSTLTIQRTQQEDSAVYLCASTKSGTSGITGELFFGEGSRLTVL.

This chain links TRBV5-1 with TRBJ2-7; D is ambiguous. The CDR3 extends over 15 amino acids. The V gene's germline CDR1 is SGHRS and CDR2 YFSETQ. Trimming cost V 4 bases and J 3 bases, with 17 bases left between them. For the CDR3, the DNA is TGCGCCAGCAGCCCTTTTCGACCGGGCGACTACGAGCAGTACTTC. Translation: CASSPFRPGDYEQYF.

As for this clone: The sample carries other DNA sequences with the same CDR3. CDR3 nucleotide sequence: TGTGCCTGGAGTGTAGGAGCAACCTTGAACACTGAAGCTTTCTTT. The encoded protein is CAWSVGATLNTEAFF. The chain has TRBV30 and TRBJ1-1; unclear D gene. The CDR3 is made up of 15 amino acids. CDR1 is GTSNPN and CDR2 is SVGIG in the germline V gene (reference sequence). Trimming stripped 0 bases from V and 0 bases from J, with 11 bases between.

The chain is built from TRBV5-1 and TRBJ2-2; no clear D gene. Germline lookup yields CDR1 SGHRS and CDR2 YFSETQ. V lost 5 bases, J lost 5 bases, and 10 bases lay in between. The CDR3 extends over 13 amino acids. The CDR3: CASRPLGTGELFF. CDR3 coding DNA: TGCGCCAGCAGACCCTTAGGGACCGGGGAGCTGTTTTTT.

This clone occurred once. The CDR3 region has the DNA TGTGCCTGGAGTGTACGGGGCAGGGGGCTTCAGGGCTACACCTTC. Amino acids: CAWSVRGRGLQGYTF. The V gene is TRBV30, the J gene TRBJ1-2; 8 nucleotides line up with TRBD1. The junction had 11 bases not matched to a gene; V was cut back by 0 bases and J by 8 bases. This CDR3 is built from 15 residues. The germline CDR1 and CDR2 sequences are GTSNPN and SVGIG (reference sequence). Variable domain in full (rest from reference TRBV30 and TRBJ1-2): SQTIHQWPATLVQPVGSPLSLECTVEGTSNPNLYWYRQAAGRGLQLLFYSVGIGQISSEVPQNLSASRPQDRQFILSSKKLLLSDSGFYLCAWSVRGRGLQGYTFGSGTRLTVV.

The rearrangement links TRBV7-2 to TRBJ2-7, with 7 bases identical to TRBD1. Germline-derived CDR1 and CDR2 are SGHTA and FQGNSA. Losses at the gene ends were 4 bases for V and 3 bases for J; bases not matched to a gene: 3. The CDR3 is 13 amino acids. As DNA, the CDR3 is TGTGCCAGCAGCTCCCGGACAGGCTACGAGCAGTACTTC. It specifies CASSSRTGYEQYF.

The chain links TRBV7-9 to TRBJ2-3; TRBD1 is a possible D gene (5 bases). Trimming pared 5 bases from V and 5 bases from J, leaving 14 bases between. Germline V gives CDR1 SEHNR, CDR2 FQNEAQ (reference sequence). CDR3 length equals 14 residues. CDR3 sequence (DNA): TGTGCCAGCAGCCAAGGGGCCGCAGGAGATACGCAGTATTTT. As protein: CASSQGAAGDTQYF. The full variable domain, in which reference TRBV7-9 and TRBJ2-3 provide the parts outside the CDR3, is DTGVSQNPRHKITKRGQNVTFRCDPISEHNRLYWYRQTLGQGPEFLTYFQNEAQLEKSRLLSDRFSAERPKGSFSTLEIQRTEQGDSAMYLCASSQGAAGDTQYFGPGTRLTVL.

In DNA, the CDR3 is TGTGCCAGCACCTCCGGGGGGGTGACCCATGGAGATACGCAGTATTTT. Protein product: CASTSGGVTHGDTQYF. This chain uses TRBV5-5 with TRBJ2-3; 8 positions match TRBD2. V dropped 6 bases and J dropped 5; count of bases not matched to a gene: 14. The CDR3 consists of 16 residues. The germline gives CDR1 SGHKS, CDR2 YYEKEE (reference sequence). The whole variable domain, filled in from reference TRBV5-5 and TRBJ2-3, reads DAGVTQSPTHLIKTRGQQVTLRCSPISGHKSVSWYQQVLGQGPQFIFQYYEKEERGRGNFPDRFSARQFPNYSSELNVNALLLGDSALYLCASTSGGVTHGDTQYFGPGTRLTVL.

J is TRBJ1-1 and V is TRBV18; D may be TRBD1 (5 bases). This CDR3 spans 18 amino acids. Trimming cost V 1 base and J 11 bases, with 29 bases left between them. Germline CDR1 is KGHSH and CDR2 is LQKENI. The DNA of the CDR3 is TGTGCCAGCTCACCACAGGGGAATCAGGGCTCCGGGGGGTTTGACGCTTTCTTT. Residues: CASSPQGNQGSGGFDAFF.

The chain carries TRBV9 and TRBJ2-7; 13 bases fit TRBD2. V lost 4 bases, J lost 5 bases, and 6 bases stayed unmatched. Germline V CDR1 and CDR2: SGDLS, YYNGEE. The CDR3 covers 15 residues. CDR3 sequence: CASSQGLAGLHEQYF. Here the CDR3 DNA reads TGTGCCAGCAGCCAGGGACTAGCGGGGCTCCACGAGCAGTACTTC.

This clone was seen only a few times. The V call is TRBV19, the J call TRBJ1-6; D remains ambiguous. Trimming left V 3 bases short and J 10 bases short, with 13 bases between. Germline V gene lookup returns CDR1 LNHDA and CDR2 SQIVND (reference sequence). The CDR3 length is 14 residues. CDR3 sequence (DNA): TGTGCCAGTAGTATTAAGGCTCTCGGGTCACCCCTCCACTTT. Its translation: CASSIKALGSPLHF.

The chain links TRBV14 to TRBJ2-4; no reliable D call. Germline V gene sequence: CDR1 SGHDN, CDR2 FVKESK. Trimming stripped 4 bases from V and 9 bases from J, with 13 bases between. The CDR3 spans 13 residues. CDR3 protein: CASSLGLDSIQYF. CDR3 DNA sequence: TGTGCCAGCAGCCTCGGTCTAGATTCCATTCAGTACTTC.